The clone carrying this T cell receptor beta chain is termed medium-sized. The target antigen is unknown. Different DNA sequences within this sample yield the same CDR3. V lost 6 bases, J lost 7 bases, and 9 bases lay in between. The CDR3 has 11 amino acids. Germline CDR1 MNHEY, CDR2 SVGAGI. Sequenced by immunoSEQ multiplex PCR; TCRdb stores in-frame clones only, minus some. In the table there are over 14,000 clones, about two thirds of which are singletons. The data were taken from a study of vaccination effects on CD4 cells after COVID-19. At the level of the study: Median timing of post-vaccine samples was 72 days after the second dose.

Overall study findings and caveats: In the late period after vaccination, infection- and vaccine-induced clones contracted markedly.

The ViraFEST assay expanded antigen-specific CD4+ T cells with viral peptide pools before sequencing. Researchers isolated CD4+ T cells once less than twelve days of culture had elapsed. The vaccine given was either BNT162b2 or mRNA-1273, in two doses. None of the vaccinated had previously contracted SARS-CoV-2, and their nucleocapsid antibodies tested negative. Cultures of under 2.5 million PBMC per well contained 8 to 10 IU/ml IL-2 plus 10 ug/ml peptides. The J gene is TRBJ1-1, the V gene TRBV6-5; D is uncertain. Material: CD4+ T cells from PBMCs cultured with SARS-CoV-2 spike peptides, obtained after COVID-19 vaccination. This receptor was obtained from a human donor who received a COVID-19 vaccine. The CDR3, as DNA: TGTGCCAGCAGCAGAACATTTGAAGCTTTCTTT. As protein: CASSRTFEAFF.